Presented here are 22 T cell receptor beta chains from one specimen sequenced in a study of blood T cells in healthy people across ages. It was with a sample-barcoded 5' primer and a J-beta primer mix that a second PCR of roughly 7 to 12 cycles was run. TCRdb redid the calling of the 5' RACE reads with MiXCR, one entry per CDR3 protein. This table has 800,000 or so distinct CDR3 sequences, roughly 46% appearing once. The sequencing sample was made of blood. The receptors derive from a man older than 75 in good health.

The chain joins TRBV9 to TRBJ2-2; D is unclear. Germline V lookup: CDR1 SGDLS, CDR2 YYNGEE. The length of the CDR3 is 13 residues. The germline V and J ends were trimmed by 6 bases and 5 bases, with 11 bases remaining between them. The CDR3 reads CASTLSPTGELFF. The CDR3 bases are TGTGCCAGCACCTTGAGTCCGACCGGGGAGCTGTTTTTT.

This chain joins TRBV20-1 and TRBJ2-3, with D unclear. This CDR3 has 12 residues. Looked up from germline, CDR1 is DFQATT and CDR2 is SNEGSKA (reference sequence). Deletions cut 2 bases from V and 4 bases from J, with 7 bases between. CDR3 bases: TGCAGTGCTAGACAAAATCCAGATACGCAGTATTTT. Its translation is CSARQNPDTQYF.

The chain uses TRBV20-1 and TRBJ2-7; TRBD2 matches 9 bases. The CDR3 runs to 16 residues. Germline trimming cut 0 bases from V and 6 bases from J; bases unmatched to any gene: 12. The germline V gene has CDR1 DFQATT and CDR2 SNEGSKA (reference sequence). The DNA of the CDR3 is TGCAGTGCTAGAGAGGCGCGGGGGGGTTATCTTGGCGAGCAGTACTTC. Its translation: CSAREARGGYLGEQYF.

This clonotype was detected a few times. The chain uses TRBV20-1 and TRBJ2-3, with D maybe TRBD2 (6 bases). The CDR3 extends over 16 amino acids. Germline-derived CDR1 and CDR2 are DFQATT and SNEGSKA (reference sequence). CDR3 in amino acids: CSLPDWRDSSTDTQYF. The DNA for the CDR3 is TGCAGCCTACCCGACTGGCGGGACTCTAGCACAGATACGCAGTATTTT.

V is TRBV21-1 and J is TRBJ2-3. TRBV21-1 is a pseudogene. The CDR3 sequence is 11 residues long. CDR3 residues: CASIAWNTQYF. Here the CDR3 DNA reads TGTGCCAGCATTGCGTGGAATACGCAGTATTTT.

The chain couples TRBV6-1 to TRBJ1-2, with 10 bases aligning to TRBD1. CDR1 MNHNS and CDR2 SASEGT come from the germline V gene. V shed 3 bases and J 2 bases; nucleotides not matched to a gene: 9. This CDR3 is built from 17 residues. DNA for the CDR3: TGTGCCAGCAGTGAGGGATTTCCGGGACAGGGGAACTATGGCTACACCTTC. Protein sequence: CASSEGFPGQGNYGYTF.

The CDR3 loop is CASSDGADLPQHF. The CDR3 DNA follows: TGTGCCAGCAGTGATGGGGCAGACCTGCCCCAGCATTTT. V and J are TRBV6-1 and TRBJ1-5; D is perhaps TRBD1 (5 bases). V lost 3 bases and J lost 9, with 12 bases in between. Looked up from germline, CDR1 is MNHNS and CDR2 is SASEGT. The CDR3 has 13 amino acids.

The genes are TRBV20-1 and TRBJ2-7; D is perhaps TRBD2 (5 bases). Trimming stripped 4 bases from V and 0 bases from J, with 16 bases between. Germline CDR1 and CDR2: DFQATT and SNEGSKA (reference sequence). This CDR3 has 15 residues. The CDR3 coding sequence is TGCAGTGCTAAACGGCCGGGGAGAGGCTCCTACGAGCAGTACTTC. Residues: CSAKRPGRGSYEQYF.

The J gene is TRBJ1-1, the V gene TRBV7-3; no clear D. Germline V gives CDR1 SGHTA, CDR2 FQGTGA. The V end was cut by 2 bases, the J end by 2 bases, with 15 bases between. The CDR3 has 16 amino acids. The CDR3 sequence: CASSLGPGGGNTEAFF. Written as DNA, the CDR3 is TGTGCCAGCAGCTTAGGGCCCGGCGGCGGAAACACTGAAGCTTTCTTT.

As to this clonotype: At one end, the junction sequence differs from germline, possibly due to a read error. This chain links TRBV6-2 or TRBV6-3 with TRBJ1-5; D is possibly TRBD1 (5 bases). CDR1 and CDR2 from the germline V gene are MNHEY and SVGEGT. The CDR3 contains 16 residues. The CDR3 reads CVSSHPGALSNQPQHF. CDR3 nucleotides: TGTGTCAGCAGTCACCCCGGGGCCCTTAGCAATCAGCCCCAGCATTTT.

The chain recombines TRBV2 with TRBJ1-5, with TRBD1 as a possible D gene (5 bases). V gave up 3 bases and J gave up 6 bases, with 9 bases separating them. The CDR3 is 13 amino acids. From germline, CDR1 is SNHLY and CDR2 FYNNEI. CDR3 in amino acids: CASSDQGSQPQHF. The CDR3 DNA is TGTGCCAGCAGTGACCAGGGCAGTCAGCCCCAGCATTTT.

The chain employs TRBV29-1 and TRBJ1-6, with 10 bases identical to TRBD1. Germline V gene data show CDR1 as SQVTM and CDR2 as ANQGSEA. The CDR3 totals 14 residues. Trimming cost V 5 bases and J 7 bases; bases outside gene matches: 5. The CDR3 coding sequence is TGCAGCGTTAGTGAGGGACAGGGGAATTCACCCCTCCACTTT. As protein: CSVSEGQGNSPLHF.

The chain uses TRBV6-5 and TRBJ1-1; D perhaps matches TRBD1 (6 bases). This CDR3 spans 13 amino acids. The germline V and J ends were trimmed by 2 bases and 5 bases, with 9 bases remaining between them. Per germline, CDR1 MNHEY and CDR2 SVGAGI. CDR3: CASSYEGGTEAFF. The CDR3 bases are TGTGCCAGCAGTTACGAGGGGGGGACTGAAGCTTTCTTT.

This clonotype was counted only a few times. J is TRBJ2-7 and V is TRBV27; TRBD2 matches at 11 bases. Trimming cost V 11 bases and J 3 bases; bases outside gene matches: 6. The CDR3 contains 13 residues. CDR1 and CDR2 (germline): MNHEY, SMNVEV (reference sequence). The CDR3 is CAAGLAGGYEQYF. CDR3 DNA: TGTGCCGCCGGGCTAGCGGGGGGCTACGAGCAGTACTTC.

V is TRBV30 and J is TRBJ2-5; 16 bases fit TRBD2. V shed 2 bases and J 5 bases; nucleotides not matched to a gene: 5. CDR3 length: 16 amino acids. Germline-derived CDR1 and CDR2 are GTSNPN and SVGIG (reference sequence). The CDR3 DNA reads as TGTGCCTGGAGTTTTGGGACTAGCGGGAGGGGGGAGACCCAGTACTTC. This codes for CAWSFGTSGRGETQYF.

This rearrangement joins TRBV25-1 to TRBJ2-7; D is tentatively TRBD1 or TRBD2 (5 bases each). Looked up from germline, CDR1 is MGHDK and CDR2 is SYGVNS. CDR3 length: 14 amino acids. V lost 4 bases and J lost 0, with 10 bases in between. The CDR3 nucleotides read TGTGCCAGCAGTGCGTTTGGGGGCTCCTACGAGCAGTACTTC. It specifies CASSAFGGSYEQYF.

The chain has TRBV29-1 and TRBJ1-2; 9 nucleotides agree with TRBD1. Germline-derived CDR1 and CDR2 are SQVTM and ANQGSEA. With 2 bases clipped from V and 7 bases from J, the junction kept 8 bases outside the gene matches. The CDR3 has 14 residues. CDR3 loop: CSVETPGQGRGYTF. CDR3 sequence (DNA): TGCAGCGTTGAAACTCCGGGACAGGGTCGTGGCTACACCTTC.

This clonotype was seen a handful of times. This chain links TRBV7-2 with TRBJ2-1; maybe TRBD2 (6 bases). This CDR3 has 13 residues. Germline-derived CDR1 and CDR2 are SGHTA and FQGNSA. V lost 6 bases and J lost 7, with 13 bases in between. The DNA of the CDR3 is TGTGCCAGCAGGGCCTCGGGAGTAAATGAGCAGTTCTTC. Its translation is CASRASGVNEQFF.

The gene calls are TRBV7-3 and TRBJ2-2, with TRBD1 identical over 9 bases. Trimming removed 6 bases from V and 3 bases from J; junction bases left unmatched: 2. This CDR3 region has 14 residues. In germline, CDR1 is SGHTA, CDR2 FQGTGA. The CDR3 DNA reads TGTGCCAGCAGGAGACAGGGGGACACCGGGGAGCTGTTTTTT. Its translation is CASRRQGDTGELFF.

The rearrangement uses TRBV13 and TRBJ1-6; 8 nucleotides agree with TRBD1. The CDR3 runs 16 residues. The germline CDR1 and CDR2 sequences are PRHDT and FYEKMQ (reference sequence). The V gene end was trimmed by 4 bases and the J gene end by 3 bases; junction bases not matched to a gene: 5. CDR3 DNA: TGTGCCAGCAGCTCGGACAGGGAGAACTATAATTCACCCCTCCACTTT. This encodes CASSSDRENYNSPLHF.

Details on this clonotype: A clone one base away is much larger, so this may be a read error. V and J are TRBV7-9 and TRBJ2-5; TRBD2 matches at 9 bases. The CDR3 consists of 17 residues. J was trimmed by 11 bases and V by 0 bases; bases with no gene match: 16. Germline V gene sequence: CDR1 SEHNR, CDR2 FQNEAQ (reference sequence). CDR3 DNA sequence: TGTGCCAGCAGCTTAGCAACGTTTAGCGGGAGTGAAAATGAGCAGTACTTC. It encodes CASSLATFSGSENEQYF.

The chain is built from TRBV25-1 and TRBJ2-3; 7 positions match TRBD2. CDR1 MGHDK and CDR2 SYGVNS come from the germline V gene. This CDR3 has 13 residues. J lost 6 bases, V lost 1 base, and 1 base had no gene match. The chain's CDR3 is CASSESGGDTQYF. DNA for the CDR3: TGTGCCAGCAGTGAATCCGGGGGGGATACGCAGTATTTT.